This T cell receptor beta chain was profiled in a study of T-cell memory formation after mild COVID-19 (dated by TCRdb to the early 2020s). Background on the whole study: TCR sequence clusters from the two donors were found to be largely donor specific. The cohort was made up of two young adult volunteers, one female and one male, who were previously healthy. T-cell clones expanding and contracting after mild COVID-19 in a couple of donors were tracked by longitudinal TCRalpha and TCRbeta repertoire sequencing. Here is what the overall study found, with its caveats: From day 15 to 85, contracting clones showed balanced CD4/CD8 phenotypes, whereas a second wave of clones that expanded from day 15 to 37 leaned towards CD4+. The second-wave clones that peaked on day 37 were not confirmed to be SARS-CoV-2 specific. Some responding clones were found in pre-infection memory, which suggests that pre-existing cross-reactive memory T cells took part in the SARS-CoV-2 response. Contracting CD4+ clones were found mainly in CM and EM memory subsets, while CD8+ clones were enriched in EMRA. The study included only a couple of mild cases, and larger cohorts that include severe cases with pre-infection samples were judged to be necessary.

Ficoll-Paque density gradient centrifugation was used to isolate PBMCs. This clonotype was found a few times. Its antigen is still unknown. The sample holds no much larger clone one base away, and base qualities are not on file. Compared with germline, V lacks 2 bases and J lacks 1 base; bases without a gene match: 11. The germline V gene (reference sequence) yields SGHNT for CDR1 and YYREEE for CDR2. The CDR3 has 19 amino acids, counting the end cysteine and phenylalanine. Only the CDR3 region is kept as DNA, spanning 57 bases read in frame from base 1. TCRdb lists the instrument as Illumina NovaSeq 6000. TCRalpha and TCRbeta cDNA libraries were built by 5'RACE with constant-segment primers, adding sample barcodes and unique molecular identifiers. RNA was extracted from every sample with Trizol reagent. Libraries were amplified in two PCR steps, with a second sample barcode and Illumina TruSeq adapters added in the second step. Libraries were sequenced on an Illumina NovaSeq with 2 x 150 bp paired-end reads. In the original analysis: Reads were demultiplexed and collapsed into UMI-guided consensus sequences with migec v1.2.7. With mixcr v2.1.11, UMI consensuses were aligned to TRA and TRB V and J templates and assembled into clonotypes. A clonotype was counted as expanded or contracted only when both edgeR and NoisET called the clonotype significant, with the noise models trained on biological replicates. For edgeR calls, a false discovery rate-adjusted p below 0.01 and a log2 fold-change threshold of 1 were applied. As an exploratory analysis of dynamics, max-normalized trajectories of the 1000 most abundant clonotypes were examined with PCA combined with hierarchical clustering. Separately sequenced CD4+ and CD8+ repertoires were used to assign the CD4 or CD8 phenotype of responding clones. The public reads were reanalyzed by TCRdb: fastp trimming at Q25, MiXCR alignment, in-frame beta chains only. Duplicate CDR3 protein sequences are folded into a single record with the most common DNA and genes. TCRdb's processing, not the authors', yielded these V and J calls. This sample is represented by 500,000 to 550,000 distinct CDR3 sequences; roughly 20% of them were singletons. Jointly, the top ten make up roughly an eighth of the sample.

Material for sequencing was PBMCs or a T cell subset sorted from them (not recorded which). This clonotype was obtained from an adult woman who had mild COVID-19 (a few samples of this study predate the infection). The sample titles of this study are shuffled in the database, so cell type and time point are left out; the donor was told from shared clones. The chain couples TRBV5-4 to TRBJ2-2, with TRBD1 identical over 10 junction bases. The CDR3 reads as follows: CASSFMSRTGGMNTGELFF. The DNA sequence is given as TGTGCCAGCAGCTTCATGAGTCGGACAGGGGGTATGAACACCGGGGAGCTGTTTTTT.